This T cell receptor beta chain derives from a study of early T cells in non-severe SARS-CoV-2 infection. CDR1 and CDR2 from the germline V gene are SGHTS and YDEGEE. Trimming cost V 1 base and J 0 bases; bases outside gene matches: 1. This CDR3 is 14 amino acids long. A single record per CDR3 protein comes from TCRdb applying MiXCR to the 5' RACE reads. The sample yields about 81,000 distinct CDR3 sequences, 11% to 15% seen once. General study findings and limits: Anti-spike CD8 responses were favored in VDJdb matching, and private and CD4 specificities were missed.

Concerning this clonotype itself: Its antigen is still unknown.

The chain is built from TRBV5-8 and TRBJ2-7, with 7 bases that match TRBD1. Sequencing was carried out using whole blood. This TCR was recovered from an adult who was a healthcare worker with PCR-confirmed SARS-CoV-2 infection or an uninfected control (not recorded which). The CDR3 DNA reads as TGTGCCAGCAGCTTGAGACAGGGCTCCTACGAGCAGTACTTC. Translating it yields CASSLRQGSYEQYF.